This TCR beta chain comes out of a study of regulatory T cells in long-lasting Graves disease (dated by TCRdb to about 2021). A note on the overall study: In the newly diagnosed Graves' disease group, patients had been taking antithyroid drugs for less than 3 months. Patients with persistent Graves' disease were compared with patients with newly diagnosed Graves' disease using TCR sequencing and RNA sequencing of peripheral blood. The study was registered as a clinical trial and conducted in China. A total of roughly 33 samples underwent TCR sequencing: around 13 from persistent and approximately 20 from newly diagnosed Graves' disease patients. What the authors observed across the whole study: The small sample size was acknowledged by the authors as a limitation that may reduce accuracy. Only the TCR beta chain was sequenced and analyzed. Because the primary lesion, thyroid tissue, could not be accessed, the study looked at peripheral blood alone. More public clonotypes were shared among persistent patients (fewer than 3,000) than among newly diagnosed patients (more than 900). Persistent disease showed preferential use of TRBV28, TRBJ1-2 and TRBJ2-5, whereas newly diagnosed disease favored TRBV20-1 and TRBJ2-1. Compared with newly diagnosed patients, persistent Graves' disease patients had lower TCR Shannon entropy and fewer highly expanded clones, which suggests clonal expansion.

Library construction relied on multiplex PCR. Data came from an Illumina HiSeq 4000. TCR beta libraries were built with iRepertoire HTBI primers and Arm-PCR amplification of CDR3 regions. PCR products were gel purified before sequencing. The original methods were these. Across samples, 60 to 80 TRBV and 14 TRBJ segments were identified and used for gene usage analysis of CDR3 amino acid clonotypes. COPE and FqMerger were used to merge the filtered high-quality paired reads into contigs. BLAST was used to align contigs to IMGT TRBV, TRBD and TRBJ reference genes, and CDR3 was defined according to IMGT. Highly expanded clones were defined as clonotypes with a frequency above 0.1%. Repertoire diversity was measured by Shannon entropy, and V-J evenness by the Gini coefficient. A clonotype was considered public if more than one individual shared it. TCRdb cleaned the public reads at Q25 with fastp, built clones with MiXCR and kept in-frame beta chains. Each CDR3 protein gets just one entry, which takes the most common genes and DNA from the rows behind it. Here the V and J calls rest on TCRdb's processing, not on the authors' analysis. The sample includes about 450,000 distinct CDR3 sequences, with around 13% observed a single time. Around a sixth of the sample lies in the top ten.

The time point label of this sample denotes: newly diagnosed GD, antithyroid drugs for less than 3 months. RNA was extracted from PBMCs in TRIzol for both TCR sequencing and RNA sequencing. The diagnosis of Graves' disease followed American Thyroid Association guidelines. The patients came from an endocrinology department in Xi'an, China. Each patient gave approximately 10 milliliters of peripheral blood, collected in an EDTA anticoagulant tube. Ficoll Paque Plus density gradient separation was used to isolate PBMCs, and no further T cell sorting was done. An Agilent 2100 Bioanalyzer and agarose gel were used to assess RNA quality, and a NanoDrop 2000 was used to measure RNA concentration. This clonotype has at least ten counts. Its antigen has not been determined. No clone much larger than this one lies a single base away; base qualities are absent. For CDR1 and CDR2, the germline V gene lists MNHEY and SVGEGT. Trimming accounts for 0 bases at V and 8 bases at J, while the number of junction bases matched to no gene is 19. Including the terminal cysteine and phenylalanine, the CDR3 comprises 19 residues. Here the CDR3 DNA is all that survives: 57 bases in frame from base 1.

This sample also appeared in a second study, on T cells in Graves' hyperthyroidism and ophthalmopathy. In that second paper, the authors write: Stable Graves' hyperthyroidism was defined as the absence of progression to ophthalmopathy over 18 months of follow-up. Hyperthyroidism patients were newly diagnosed, had a disease duration of under 2 months, and were aged 18 to 65 years. Any patient with an uncontrolled infection, another autoimmune disease, pregnancy or lactation was excluded. Clinical symptoms, serum thyroxine and TRAb, thyroid ultrasound, and orbital computed tomography formed the basis for the diagnoses. A first-round RT-PCR of the TCR CDR3 used the HTBI primer set with the Qiagen OneStep RT-PCR kit. Most expanded thyroid clonotypes (frequency above 0.001) were also detected in blood, suggesting blood repertoires may reflect thyroid immune responses. In cross-validation, a model built on a 13 V-J signature told ophthalmopathy apart from stable hyperthyroidism with just under 90% sensitivity and about 81% specificity, and in testing the same model reached 80%/75%. In validation, the model predicted progression to ophthalmopathy a median of about 6 months before onset, with about 64% sensitivity and about 72% specificity. A discovery cohort of roughly 100 patients, roughly 40 with Graves' ophthalmopathy and about 58 with stable Graves' hyperthyroidism, was used to find distinguishing TCR V-J signatures. Whether ophthalmopathy could be predicted prospectively was tested in an independent validation cohort made up of 18 hyperthyroidism patients plus 17 patients who later progressed to ophthalmopathy. For training and testing, the approximately 97 patients in the discovery cohort were randomly divided in a 7:3 ratio. Thyroid tissue and blood T-cell repertoires from six Graves' hyperthyroidism patients were also compared in the study. Following sampling, methimazole starting at 30 mg daily was given to hyperthyroidism patients, and high-dose intravenous methylprednisolone was given to ophthalmopathy patients. The libraries were constructed in a second round of multiplex PCR and then size-selected and purified. Libraries were sequenced paired-end with 100 bp reads on an Illumina HiSeq2000. SOAPnuke was used to process the raw data, throwing out any read that contained adapters or uncalled bases, had a mean Phred below 15, or lacked an exact constant-primer or identifier match. High-quality paired reads were merged using COPE v1.2.5, and each unique nucleotide sequence was defined as a clonotype. MiTCR v1.1 was used to align clonotypes to the IMGT TRBV, TRBD and TRBJ reference segments. The analysis included only V-J combinations with a frequency above 0.0001, which together covered roughly 99% of the repertoires. The TCS score was defined as the ratio of F50 (clonal expansion) to E x V (chaos), calculated using BLOSUM62-based TCRdist between CDR3 peptides within each V-J. Welch's t-statistics and random forest reduced 514 V-J features to some 14, which were used in a naive Bayes classifier (R e1071). Sample size was not statistically predetermined, and blinding of investigators to group allocation was not performed. According to the paper, TCR Vbeta CDR3 sequencing was carried out on 135 peripheral blood samples, which came from approximately 41 ophthalmopathy, roughly 75 hyperthyroidism and approximately 17 progressor patients.

The sample was peripheral blood mononuclear cells (PBMCs), taken at new diagnosis, from a patient treated with antithyroid drugs. This TCR was sampled from a woman in her fifties or sixties with Graves disease. Donor details come from another sample of the same person, matched by shared clones. Recombination linked TRBV6-2 or TRBV6-3 to TRBJ2-7, with TRBD1 identical over 10 junction bases. The sequenced DNA is TGTGCCAGCAGTTACTCGTTCGGGCTTGTTAGGACAGGGGGGCCGAAGCAGTACTTC. It codes for CASSYSFGLVRTGGPKQYF.